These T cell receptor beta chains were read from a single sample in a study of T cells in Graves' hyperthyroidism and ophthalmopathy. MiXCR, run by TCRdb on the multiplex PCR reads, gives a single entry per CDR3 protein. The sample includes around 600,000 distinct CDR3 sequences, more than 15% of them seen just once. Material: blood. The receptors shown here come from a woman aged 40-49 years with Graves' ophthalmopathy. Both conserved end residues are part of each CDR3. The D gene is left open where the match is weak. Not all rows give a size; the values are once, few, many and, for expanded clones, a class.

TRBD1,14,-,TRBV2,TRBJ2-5,TGTGCCAGCCAAAAAGGGACAGGCCAAGAGACCCAGTACTTC,CASQKGTGQETQYF
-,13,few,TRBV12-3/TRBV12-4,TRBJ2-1,TGTGCCAGCAGTTTACCGCTAGCAGATGAGCAGTTCTTC,CASSLPLADEQFF
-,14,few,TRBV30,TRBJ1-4,TGTGCCTGGGGCCGCGGGGGAGTTGGAGAAAAACTGTTTTTT,CAWGRGGVGEKLFF
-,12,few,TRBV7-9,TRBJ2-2,TGTGCCAGCAACCCTGCGACCGGGGAGCTGTTTTTT,CASNPATGELFF
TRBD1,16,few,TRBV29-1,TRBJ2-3,TGCAGCGTTGATGCCGGGACAGGTGCTATGAGGGATACGCAGTATTTT,CSVDAGTGAMRDTQYF
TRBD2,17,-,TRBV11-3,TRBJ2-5,TGTGCCAGCAGCTTATTTCTCGGAGCGGGGATCCAAGAGACCCAGTACTTC,CASSLFLGAGIQETQYF
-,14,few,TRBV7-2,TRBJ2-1,TGTGCCAGCAGCTTAGAGTTCGGGTCGGATGAGCAGTTCTTC,CASSLEFGSDEQFF
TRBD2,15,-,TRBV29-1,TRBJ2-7,TGCAGCGTGGGCGGGACTAGCGGGAGGGCCGGCGAGCAGTACTTC,CSVGGTSGRAGEQYF
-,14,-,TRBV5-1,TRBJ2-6,TGCGCCAGCAGCGGTAACTCTGGGGCCAACGTCCTGACTTTC,CASSGNSGANVLTF
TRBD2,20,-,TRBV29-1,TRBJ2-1,TGCAGCGTTGGGGGGACGCCGGGACTAGCGGGGAGTAAAAGACACGATGAGCAGTTCTTC,CSVGGTPGLAGSKRHDEQFF
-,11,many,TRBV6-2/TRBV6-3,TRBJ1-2,TGTGCCAGCTCACCAGGGTATGGCTACACCTTC,CASSPGYGYTF
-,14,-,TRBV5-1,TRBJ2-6,TGCGCCAGCAGCGCATGGACAGGGGCCAACGTCCTGACTTTC,CASSAWTGANVLTF
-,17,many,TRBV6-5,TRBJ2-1,TGTGCCAGCAGTTACGGAGGTGGAAGCCACGAGGGCCATGAGCAGTTCTTC,CASSYGGGSHEGHEQFF
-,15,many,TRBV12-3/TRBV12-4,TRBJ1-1,TGTGCCAGCAGTTTATCGGGGGGCGTCGGCACTGAAGCTTTCTTT,CASSLSGGVGTEAFF
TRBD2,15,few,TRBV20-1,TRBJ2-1,TGCAGTGCTAAGTCCATAGCGGGAGGGGGGAATGAGCAGTTCTTC,CSAKSIAGGGNEQFF
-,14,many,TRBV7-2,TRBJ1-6,TGTGCCAGCAGCCTAAGGACAGCCCTGTCACCCCTCCACTTT,CASSLRTALSPLHF
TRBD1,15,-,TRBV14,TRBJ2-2,TGTGCCAGCAGCCAAGACAGGGGGTCGACCGGGGAGCTGTTTTTT,CASSQDRGSTGELFF
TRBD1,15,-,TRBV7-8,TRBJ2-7,TGTGCCAGCAGCTTAGTCGGGACAGGGATCTACGAGCAGTACTTC,CASSLVGTGIYEQYF
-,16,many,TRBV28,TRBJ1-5,TGTGCCAGCAGTTCGAGCCTCGGGTCAGGCAATCAGCCCCAGCATTTT,CASSSSLGSGNQPQHF
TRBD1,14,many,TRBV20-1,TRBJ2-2,TGCAGTGCTAGGCCTGCCGGGACAGCCGGGGAGCTGTTTTTT,CSARPAGTAGELFF
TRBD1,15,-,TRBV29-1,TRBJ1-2,TGCAGCGCCCGACAGGGGGAAGGTTCAGCCTATGGCTACACCTTC,CSARQGEGSAYGYTF
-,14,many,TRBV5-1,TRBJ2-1,TGCGCCAGCAGCCTTAAGGACTACCTGAATGAGCAGTTCTTC,CASSLKDYLNEQFF
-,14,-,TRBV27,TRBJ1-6,TGTGCCAGCACCCCTGGGGTAGGGCATTCACCCCTCCACTTT,CASTPGVGHSPLHF
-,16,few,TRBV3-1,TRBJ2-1,TGTGCCAGCAGCCAAGATCTTCAGGGTCCCTACAATGAGCAGTTCTTC,CASSQDLQGPYNEQFF
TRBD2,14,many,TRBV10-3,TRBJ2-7,TGTGCCATCAGAGATGGGGCGGGGGGCCACGAGCAGTACTTC,CAIRDGAGGHEQYF
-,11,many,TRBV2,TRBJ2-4,TGTGCCAGCAGTACTAGCAACATTCAGTACTTC,CASSTSNIQYF
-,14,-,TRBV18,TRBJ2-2,TGTGCCAGCTCGACGAACACGAACACCGGGGAGCTGTTTTTT,CASSTNTNTGELFF
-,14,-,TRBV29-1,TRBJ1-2,TGCAGCGTTGGGGAAGGTCCTCACCTTTATGGCTACACCTTC,CSVGEGPHLYGYTF
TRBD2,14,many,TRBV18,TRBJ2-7,TGTGCCAGCTCACTAGGGCGGGAGGTCTACGAGCAGTACTTC,CASSLGREVYEQYF
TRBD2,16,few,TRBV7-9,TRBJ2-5,TGTGCCACCTCAGGACTAGCGGGGGGGATCCAAGAGACCCAGTACTTC,CATSGLAGGIQETQYF
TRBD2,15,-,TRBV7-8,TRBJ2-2,TGTGCCAGCAGCTCTGGACTAGGGCGGTTAGTAGAGCTGTTTTTT,CASSSGLGRLVELFF
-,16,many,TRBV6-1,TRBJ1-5,TGTGCCAGCAGTGAAACAGTTGGGGTAGGAAATCAGCCCCAGCATTTT,CASSETVGVGNQPQHF
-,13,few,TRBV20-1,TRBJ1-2,TGCAGTGCTAGAAAGGGCTTAAACTATGGCTACACCTTC,CSARKGLNYGYTF
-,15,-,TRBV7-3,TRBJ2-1,TGTGCCAGCAGCGTACAGGGAGGTAGCTACAATGAGCAGTTCTTC,CASSVQGGSYNEQFF
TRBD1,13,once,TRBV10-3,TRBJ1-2,TGTGCCATCAGCTTACAGGGACAGTATGGCTACACCTTC,CAISLQGQYGYTF
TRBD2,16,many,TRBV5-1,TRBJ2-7,TGCGCCAGCAGCTTGCCGTCTAGCGGGAGGGCCTACGAGCAGTACTTC,CASSLPSSGRAYEQYF
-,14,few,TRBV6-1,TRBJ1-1,TGTGCCCACCACCCCGGGAGAGGGGGCACTGAAGCTTTCTTT,CAHHPGRGGTEAFF
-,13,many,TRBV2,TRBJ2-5,TGTGCCAGCAGCTCCAGGGGGGAAGAGACCCAGTACTTC,CASSSRGEETQYF
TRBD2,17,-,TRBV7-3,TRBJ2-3,TGTGCCAGCAGCCCCCGCTCCACTAGCGGGGGATTAGATACGCAGTATTTT,CASSPRSTSGGLDTQYF
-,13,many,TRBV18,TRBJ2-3,TGTGCCAGCTCACCTATGATGGCAGATACGCAGTATTTT,CASSPMMADTQYF
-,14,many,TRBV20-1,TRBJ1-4,TGCAGTGCTAGAGATCCTAGGATAGACGAAAAACTGTTTTTT,CSARDPRIDEKLFF
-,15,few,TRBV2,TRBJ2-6,TGTGCCAGCAGTATGTCAGGGACTGGGGCCAACGTCCTGACTTTC,CASSMSGTGANVLTF
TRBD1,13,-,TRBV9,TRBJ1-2,TGTGCCAGCAGCGCCCGAAACAGGGGAGGCTACACCTTC,CASSARNRGGYTF
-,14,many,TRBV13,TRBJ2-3,TGTGCCAGCACCGGCGGGGCGAGCACAGATACGCAGTATTTT,CASTGGASTDTQYF
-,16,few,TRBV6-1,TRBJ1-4,TGTGCCAGCAGCCGTGGACGGCCTCCAACTAATGAAAAACTGTTTTTT,CASSRGRPPTNEKLFF
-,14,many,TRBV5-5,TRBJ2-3,TGTGCCAGCAGCCTGGGTTTTCGCACAGATACGCAGTATTTT,CASSLGFRTDTQYF
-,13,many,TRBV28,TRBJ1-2,TGTGCCAGCAGCCCCTTCGGGGTGGGTGGCTACACCTTC,CASSPFGVGGYTF
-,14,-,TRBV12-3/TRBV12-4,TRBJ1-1,TGTGCCAGCAGTTTAGTAATCCTAGGCACTGAAGCTTTCTTT,CASSLVILGTEAFF
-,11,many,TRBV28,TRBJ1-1,TGTGCCAGCAGCCCCTCCCTGGGTGCTTTCTTT,CASSPSLGAFF
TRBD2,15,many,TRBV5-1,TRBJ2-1,TGTGCCAGCAGCTTAGGGACTAGCGCCTACAATGAGCAGTTCTTC,CASSLGTSAYNEQFF
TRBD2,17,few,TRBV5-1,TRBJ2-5,TGCGCCAGCAGCTTGGAAGGGACTAGCGGGTACCAAGAGACCCAGTACTTC,CASSLEGTSGYQETQYF